This T cell receptor (beta chain) was identified during a study of T cell responses to AZD1222 COVID-19 vaccine. Study information: Doses given second, at about 4 or about 12 weeks, were pooled.

Regarding this clone: Its cognate antigen is unknown.

The table came from immunoSEQ multiplex PCR; TCRdb's copy has only in-frame clones and leaves some out. This sample has about 150,000 clones, with about nine tenths found just once. V gave up 4 bases and J gave up 4 bases, with 13 bases separating them. Looked up from germline, CDR1 is LGHDT and CDR2 is YNNKEL (reference sequence). The CDR3 extends over 14 amino acids. General study findings and limits: Close to half of spike-specific TCRs reportedly recognize unmutated variant regions. Seropositivity was recorded at baseline in only a handful of AZD1222 recipients.

The input for sequencing was peripheral blood, taken on day 0 of AZD1222 vaccination. This TCR came from an adult in good health. V usage is TRBV3-1 (or the pseudogene TRBV3-2) and J usage is TRBJ1-1, with a weak D call TRBD1 (6 bases). CDR3 amino acids: CASSPTQGATEAFF. CDR3 nucleotide sequence: TGTGCCAGCAGCCCAACACAGGGAGCCACTGAAGCTTTCTTT.